Listed below are T cell receptor beta chains from one sample, sequenced in a study of OX40 agonist ivuxolimab in advanced cancers. Sequencing used immunoSEQ multiplex PCR; TCRdb keeps in-frame clones, though not all of them. The sample contains about 33,000 clones, roughly 81% of which appear only once. Here the sequenced sample was CD4+ or CD8+ T cells sorted from blood, taken in a trial of the OX40 agonist ivuxolimab. The origin of the receptors is an adult with an advanced solid tumor such as melanoma, head and neck, liver or kidney cancer. Both conserved end residues are part of each CDR3. The D gene is left open where the match is weak. Size values are once, few and many counts, or a class for expanded clones, and some rows have none.

size: NA; J: TRBJ2-6; D: NA; V: TRBV29-1; DNA: TGCAGCGTTTCGTTTGGCCATCTCTCTGGGGCCAACGTCCTGACTTTC; CDR3: CSVSFGHLSGANVLTF
size: NA; J: TRBJ2-6; D: TRBD1; V: TRBV29-1; DNA: TGCAGCGTGGGGGGACAGGGGGCTGGGGCCAACGTCCTGACTTTC; CDR3: CSVGGQGAGANVLTF
size: NA; J: TRBJ2-3; D: NA; V: TRBV7-2; DNA: TGTGCCAGCAGCTTAGCCCCGGGGGGCACAGATACGCAGTATTTT; CDR3: CASSLAPGGTDTQYF
size: NA; J: TRBJ2-7; D: NA; V: TRBV18; DNA: TGTGCCAGCTCACCAAGGGGGAGCTCCTACGAGCAGTACTTC; CDR3: CASSPRGSSYEQYF
size: NA; J: TRBJ1-2; D: TRBD1; V: TRBV7-2; DNA: TGTGCCAGCAGCTTCGGGACAGGGGCTAACTATGGCTACACCTTC; CDR3: CASSFGTGANYGYTF
size: once; J: TRBJ1-2; D: TRBD1; V: TRBV27; DNA: TGTGCCAGCAGTCCACAGGGGGCGCGGGGAAATGGCTACACCTTC; CDR3: CASSPQGARGNGYTF
size: few; J: TRBJ1-1; D: NA; V: TRBV28; DNA: TGTGCCAGCCTTGGTAACACTGAAGCTTTCTTT; CDR3: CASLGNTEAFF
size: NA; J: TRBJ1-2; D: NA; V: TRBV6-1; DNA: TGTGCCAGCAGTCACAGGGAGAACTATGGCTACACCTTC; CDR3: CASSHRENYGYTF
size: NA; J: TRBJ1-4; D: TRBD1; V: TRBV6-5; DNA: TGTGCCAGCAGTTACTCGACAGGGGTGGGAGAAAAACTGTTTTTT; CDR3: CASSYSTGVGEKLFF
size: NA; J: TRBJ2-1; D: NA; V: TRBV5-6; DNA: TGTGCCAGCAGCTTGGGGGGCTATGAGCAGTTCTTC; CDR3: CASSLGGYEQFF
size: NA; J: TRBJ1-2; D: NA; V: TRBV28; DNA: TGTGCCAGCAGAGGACAGCTGTATGGCTACACCTTC; CDR3: CASRGQLYGYTF
size: NA; J: TRBJ1-6; D: NA; V: TRBV18; DNA: TGTGCCAGCTCACCAATACGCACTGGGGACCCTGGAGCCTCACCCCTCCACTTT; CDR3: CASSPIRTGDPGASPLHF
size: NA; J: TRBJ2-2; D: NA; V: TRBV11-3; DNA: TGTGCCAGCAGCTTAAAGTGGAACACCGGGGAGCTGTTTTTT; CDR3: CASSLKWNTGELFF
size: NA; J: TRBJ2-3; D: NA; V: TRBV5-1; DNA: TGCGCCAGCAGCTTTGCCGGGACAAAAAGGGCAGATACGCAGTATTTT; CDR3: CASSFAGTKRADTQYF
size: NA; J: TRBJ1-2; D: NA; V: TRBV9; DNA: TGTGCCAGCAGCCATCGGGCAGGCCTCTATGGCTACACCTTC; CDR3: CASSHRAGLYGYTF
size: NA; J: TRBJ2-5; D: NA; V: TRBV6-1; DNA: TGTGCCAGCACGTGGGAACGAGAGACCCAGTACTTC; CDR3: CASTWERETQYF
size: NA; J: TRBJ1-5; D: NA; V: TRBV19; DNA: TGTGCCAGTAGTGCCCACAGAAATAGCAATCAGCCCCAGCATTTT; CDR3: CASSAHRNSNQPQHF
size: NA; J: TRBJ2-3; D: NA; V: TRBV12-5; DNA: TGTGCTAGTGGTTTGGGGGGCACAGATACGCAGTATTTT; CDR3: CASGLGGTDTQYF
size: NA; J: TRBJ2-1; D: TRBD2; V: TRBV5-1; DNA: TGCGCCAGCAGCTTGGATCTAGCGGAGGAGCAGTTCTTC; CDR3: CASSLDLAEEQFF